Detailed here is one T cell receptor beta chain. Germline assignment: CDR1 SNHLY and CDR2 FYNNEI. The CDR3 consists of 14 residues. Trimming removed 8 bases from V and 4 bases from J, with 15 bases in between. The record originates from a study of graft-versus-host responses after intestinal transplantation. Study as a whole: For 2 to 4 years after anti-thymocyte globulin induction, all recipients took tacrolimus and steroids.

Clones were read by immunoSEQ multiplex PCR, and TCRdb kept only the in-frame ones, dropping some. The repertoire holds around 28,000 clones, with roughly 85% as singletons. J is TRBJ2-1 and V is TRBV2; D is possibly TRBD1 (8 bases). The sample was PBMCs, taken approximately four weeks after intestinal transplant. The receptor comes from a human patient who received an intestinal transplant, so some T cells may come from the graft donor. This CDR3 reads CASGGDRRYNEQFF. Here the CDR3 DNA reads TGTGCCAGCGGGGGGGACAGGCGATACAATGAGCAGTTCTTC.